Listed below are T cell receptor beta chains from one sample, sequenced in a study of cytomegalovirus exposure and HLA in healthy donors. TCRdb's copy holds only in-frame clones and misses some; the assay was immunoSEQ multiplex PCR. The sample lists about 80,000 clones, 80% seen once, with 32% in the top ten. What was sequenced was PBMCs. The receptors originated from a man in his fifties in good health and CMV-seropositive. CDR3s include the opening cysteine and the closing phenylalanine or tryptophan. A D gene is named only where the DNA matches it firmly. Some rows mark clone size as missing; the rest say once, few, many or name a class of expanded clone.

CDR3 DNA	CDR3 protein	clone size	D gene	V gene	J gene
TGTGCCAGCGGCTTATCAAACAGAAACAATGAGCAGTTCTTC	CASGLSNRNNEQFF	NA	NA	TRBV7-2	TRBJ2-1
TGCGCCAGCAGCCAAGGGCATTCTGGGGCCAACGTCCTGACTTTC	CASSQGHSGANVLTF	NA	NA	TRBV4-1	TRBJ2-6
TGCGCCAGCAGTTCTGACCCGGGACTAGCGGGAGCCCAGTTCTTC	CASSSDPGLAGAQFF	NA	TRBD2	TRBV5-1	TRBJ2-1
TGTGCCAGCAGCCTGAGGACTAGCGGGAGGAGGTTGGCCGGGGAGCTGTTTTTT	CASSLRTSGRRLAGELFF	NA	TRBD2	TRBV7-6	TRBJ2-2
TGTGCCACCGACGAACAGGACAGCGAAGCTTTCTTT	CATDEQDSEAFF	NA	NA	TRBV7-9	TRBJ1-1
TGTGCCAGCAGCTTAGTAAGGCTAGCGGGGGGGCAAGAGACCCAGTACTTC	CASSLVRLAGGQETQYF	few	TRBD2	TRBV7-6	TRBJ2-5
TGTGCCAGCAGCTTAATAGCGGGAGGGGGCGAGCAGTACTTC	CASSLIAGGGEQYF	few	TRBD2	TRBV7-3	TRBJ2-7
TGTGCCAGCAGCTTATACAATCAGCCCCAGCATTTT	CASSLYNQPQHF	NA	NA	TRBV7-2	TRBJ1-5
TGTGCCAGTAGTATAGTTCCGGACAGGGGTACTGAAGCTTTCTTT	CASSIVPDRGTEAFF	once	TRBD1	TRBV19	TRBJ1-1
TGCGCCAGCAGCGGGGTCGACAGGGGCCACTCCTACGAGCAGTACTTC	CASSGVDRGHSYEQYF	NA	TRBD1	TRBV5-1	TRBJ2-7
TGCGCCAGCAGCCAAGAGGGACTAGAAAACAATGAGCAGTTCTTC	CASSQEGLENNEQFF	NA	TRBD2	TRBV4-3	TRBJ2-1
TGTGCCAGCAGCGCGGTAAGCGGGAGCTCCTACAATGAGCAGTTCTTC	CASSAVSGSSYNEQFF	NA	TRBD2	TRBV9	TRBJ2-1
TGTGCCAGCAGTTACATTTACGGGAACACTGAAGCTTTCTTT	CASSYIYGNTEAFF	once	NA	TRBV6-6	TRBJ1-1
TGTGCCAGCAGACATCGACAGGACCCTCTTTGGGGGCAGTACTTC	CASRHRQDPLWGQYF	NA	NA	TRBV11-2	TRBJ2-5
TGTGCCAGCAGACCCCGGGACAGGGATATTGGCACTGAAGCTTTCTTT	CASRPRDRDIGTEAFF	NA	TRBD1	TRBV5-4	TRBJ1-1
TGTGCCAGTAGTATAGGTCTACAGGGTTTCAGAGATACGCAGTATTTT	CASSIGLQGFRDTQYF	NA	NA	TRBV19	TRBJ2-3
TGTGCCTGGAGTGTCGCTGTTGGTCTAGCGGGAGTTAGGGAGCAGTACTTC	CAWSVAVGLAGVREQYF	once	TRBD2	TRBV30	TRBJ2-7
TGCGCCAGCAGCTTGGCTACAGGGGTCGCCGGGTATGAAAAACTGTTTTTT	CASSLATGVAGYEKLFF	few	TRBD1	TRBV5-1	TRBJ1-4
TGTGCCATTTCCTATCCCGGGGCCAACGTCCTGACTTTC	CAISYPGANVLTF	NA	NA	TRBV19	TRBJ2-6
TGTGCCAGCATTTGGCGGGGCACTGAAGCTTTCTTT	CASIWRGTEAFF	NA	NA	TRBV6-1	TRBJ1-1
TGTGCCAGCAGCTGGGGACAAGGGTTAAACGACAATGAGCAGTTCTTC	CASSWGQGLNDNEQFF	NA	NA	TRBV5-4	TRBJ2-1
TGCAGCGTGAAGACAGGGGTGAACACTGAAGCTTTCTTT	CSVKTGVNTEAFF	few	TRBD1	TRBV29-1	TRBJ1-1
TGTGCCAGCAGCTTAGGCCCCCCGGACAGGCTTGGCGGGGAGCTGTTTTTT	CASSLGPPDRLGGELFF	NA	TRBD1	TRBV7-9	TRBJ2-2
TGTGCCAGCAGCGACAGGAACTACGAGCAGTACTTC	CASSDRNYEQYF	NA	NA	TRBV6-1	TRBJ2-7
TGTGCCTGGGACAGGGGATCTGGAAACACCATATATTTT	CAWDRGSGNTIYF	NA	TRBD1	TRBV30	TRBJ1-3
TGTGCCAGCAGGGGACAGGGAGTCTACACTGAAGCTTTCTTT	CASRGQGVYTEAFF	NA	TRBD1	TRBV27	TRBJ1-1
TGTGCCAGTAGTGGGGGGATTGAAAAACTGTTTTTT	CASSGGIEKLFF	NA	NA	TRBV19	TRBJ1-4
TGTGCCATCTGTCAGGGGATAAGTCAGCCCCAGCATTTT	CAICQGISQPQHF	once	NA	TRBV10-3	TRBJ1-5
TGTGCCAGCCGAAGGGGACAGGGGGCGAATGAGCAGTTCTTC	CASRRGQGANEQFF	NA	TRBD1	TRBV2	TRBJ2-1
TGTGCCAGCAGCCCAGGACTATTCTACGAGCAGTACTTC	CASSPGLFYEQYF	NA	NA	TRBV5-6	TRBJ2-7
TGTGCCACCAGCAGAGATCGAAGAGGGCCAGATACGCAGTATTTT	CATSRDRRGPDTQYF	NA	NA	TRBV15	TRBJ2-3
TGTGCCAGCAGCTTTAAGCGTGGGGACATGGGCTACGAGCAGTACTTC	CASSFKRGDMGYEQYF	once	NA	TRBV11-2	TRBJ2-7
TGTGCCAGTAGTAACTCGGGTTTAGGGCGGGAGAACACTGAAGCTTTCTTT	CASSNSGLGRENTEAFF	once	NA	TRBV19	TRBJ1-1
TGTGCCAGCAGCTCGCCCGGGACTCAAGAGACCCAGTACTTC	CASSSPGTQETQYF	NA	NA	TRBV5-5	TRBJ2-5
TGTGCCAGCAGCTTAGGTTTAACAGGGGGATTCGACGAGCAGTACTTC	CASSLGLTGGFDEQYF	NA	TRBD1	TRBV7-8	TRBJ2-7
TGTGCCAGCAGGCCCCACCCTCCGCAGGAAGAAAAACTGTTTTTT	CASRPHPPQEEKLFF	NA	NA	TRBV6-1	TRBJ1-4
TGTGCCTGGAGTGTACCAGAAATAGTGGGAGGGTCCCTGTACCAAGAGACCCAGTACTTC	CAWSVPEIVGGSLYQETQYF	once	TRBD2	TRBV30	TRBJ2-5
TGTGCCAGCACCCCGACAGGGGAGGTAGCGGCTTTCTTT	CASTPTGEVAAFF	NA	TRBD1	TRBV6-6	TRBJ1-1
TGTGCCAGCTCACCGACTTCGGGACAGGGCTCTGGAAACACCATATATTTT	CASSPTSGQGSGNTIYF	NA	TRBD1	TRBV18	TRBJ1-3
TGTGCCAGCAGCTTAGGAATAGCGGGAGCTTGGAATGAGCAGTTCTTC	CASSLGIAGAWNEQFF	few	TRBD2	TRBV7-3	TRBJ2-1
TGTGCCACGGGACAGCTCACAGATACGCAGTATTTT	CATGQLTDTQYF	NA	TRBD1	TRBV6-5	TRBJ2-3
TGTGCCAGCAGAATTTTGACAGGCGGCTACGAGCAGTACTTC	CASRILTGGYEQYF	NA	NA	TRBV27	TRBJ2-7
TGTGCCAGCAGTTACCGGACTAGTGGGAGGAATGAGCAGTTCTTC	CASSYRTSGRNEQFF	NA	TRBD2	TRBV6-6	TRBJ2-1
TGTGCCAGCAGTCCCGGGACAGGGGCCACCGGGGAGCTGTTTTTT	CASSPGTGATGELFF	NA	TRBD1	TRBV25-1	TRBJ2-2
TGTGCCAGCAGGGATACCGGGACAGGGGGCCAAGGGACTGAAGCTTTCTTT	CASRDTGTGGQGTEAFF	NA	TRBD1	TRBV7-9	TRBJ1-1
TGCGCCAGCAGCTTGGCTTACAGGGGGATTCAAGAGACCCAGTACTTC	CASSLAYRGIQETQYF	NA	TRBD1	TRBV5-1	TRBJ2-5
TGTGCCAGCAGCGACCGGGGGGACCCTAGCACAGATACGCAGTATTTT	CASSDRGDPSTDTQYF	NA	TRBD2	TRBV5-4	TRBJ2-3
TGTGCCAGCAGTGTTCTAGACCTGCAAGGAGATACGCAGTATTTT	CASSVLDLQGDTQYF	NA	NA	TRBV6-1	TRBJ2-3
TGTGCCAGCAGAGACAGCTCTGGGGCCAACGTCCTGACTTTC	CASRDSSGANVLTF	NA	NA	TRBV6-6	TRBJ2-6
TGTGCCAGCAGTTTACAGGGACGTTTGGACACTGAAGCTTTCTTT	CASSLQGRLDTEAFF	once	NA	TRBV6-5	TRBJ1-1
TGTGCCAGCTCACCACCAGTGGGGGCGCAGACCGGGGAGCTGTTTTTT	CASSPPVGAQTGELFF	NA	NA	TRBV18	TRBJ2-2
TGCGCCAGCAGCCGATGGCCCCCGGGGGGCTTGGCTAGCGGGAGTATAGATGAGCAGTTCTTC	CASSRWPPGGLASGSIDEQFF	NA	TRBD2	TRBV4-3	TRBJ2-1
TGTGCCAGTAGTATTTCAACATCCTCCTATAATTCACCCCTCCACTTT	CASSISTSSYNSPLHF	NA	NA	TRBV19	TRBJ1-6